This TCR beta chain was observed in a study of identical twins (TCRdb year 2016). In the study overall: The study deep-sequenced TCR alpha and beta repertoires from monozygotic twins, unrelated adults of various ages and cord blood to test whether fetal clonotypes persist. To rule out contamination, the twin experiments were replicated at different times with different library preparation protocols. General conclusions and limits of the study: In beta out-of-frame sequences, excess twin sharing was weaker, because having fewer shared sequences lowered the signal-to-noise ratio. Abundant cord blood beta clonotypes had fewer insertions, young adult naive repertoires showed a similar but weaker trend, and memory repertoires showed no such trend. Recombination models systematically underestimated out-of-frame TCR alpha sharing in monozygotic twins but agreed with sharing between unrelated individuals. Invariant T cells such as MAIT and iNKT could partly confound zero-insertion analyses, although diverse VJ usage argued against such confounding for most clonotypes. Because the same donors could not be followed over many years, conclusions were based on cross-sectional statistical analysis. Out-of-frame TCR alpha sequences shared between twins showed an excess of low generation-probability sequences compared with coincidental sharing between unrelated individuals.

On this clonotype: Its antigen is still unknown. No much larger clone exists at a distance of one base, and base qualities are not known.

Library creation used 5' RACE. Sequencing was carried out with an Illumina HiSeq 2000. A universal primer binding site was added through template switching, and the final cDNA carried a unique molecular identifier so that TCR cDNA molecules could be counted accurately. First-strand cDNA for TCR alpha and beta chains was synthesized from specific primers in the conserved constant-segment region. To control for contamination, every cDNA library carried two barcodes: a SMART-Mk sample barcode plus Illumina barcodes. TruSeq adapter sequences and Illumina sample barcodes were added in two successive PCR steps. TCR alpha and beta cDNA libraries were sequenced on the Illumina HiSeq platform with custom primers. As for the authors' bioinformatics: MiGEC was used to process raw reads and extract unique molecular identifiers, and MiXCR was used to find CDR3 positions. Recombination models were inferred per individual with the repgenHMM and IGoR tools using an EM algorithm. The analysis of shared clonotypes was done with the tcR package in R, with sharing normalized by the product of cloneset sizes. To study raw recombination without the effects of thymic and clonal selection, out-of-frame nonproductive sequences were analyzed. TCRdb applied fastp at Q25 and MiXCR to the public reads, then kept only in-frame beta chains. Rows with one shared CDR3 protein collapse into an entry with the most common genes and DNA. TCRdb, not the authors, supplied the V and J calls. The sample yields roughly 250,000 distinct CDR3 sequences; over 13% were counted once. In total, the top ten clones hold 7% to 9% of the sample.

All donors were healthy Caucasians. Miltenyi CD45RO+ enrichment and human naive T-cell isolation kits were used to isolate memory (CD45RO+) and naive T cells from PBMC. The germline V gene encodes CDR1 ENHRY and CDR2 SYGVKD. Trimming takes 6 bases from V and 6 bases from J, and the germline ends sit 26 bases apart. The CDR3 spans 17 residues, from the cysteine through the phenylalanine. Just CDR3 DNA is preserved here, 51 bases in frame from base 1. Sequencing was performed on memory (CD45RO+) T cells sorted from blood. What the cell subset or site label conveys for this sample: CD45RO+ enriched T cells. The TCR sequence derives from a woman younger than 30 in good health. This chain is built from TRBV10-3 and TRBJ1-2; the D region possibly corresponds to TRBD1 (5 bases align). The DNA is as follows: TGTGCCATCAGAAAGGGGCCCATGGATGTAAACTCCGATGGCTACACCTTC. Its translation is CAIRKGPMDVNSDGYTF.